The 21 T cell receptor beta chains listed next were all sequenced from one sample in a study of blood T cell repertoires in COVID-19. The protocol was immunoSEQ multiplex PCR, while the TCRdb copy is restricted to in-frame clones and leaves out a portion. The sample has roughly 250,000 clones; roughly nine tenths are singletons. Sequenced input: PBMCs or T cells enriched from blood (not recorded which). The receptors derive from a human donor in a cohort exposed to, infected with or recovered from COVID-19 (not recorded which). The donor label of this sample is uncertain.

The chain combines TRBV10-3 with TRBJ2-7; no definite D call. Trimming took 0 bases from V and 2 from J, leaving 5 bases between them. Germline-derived CDR1 and CDR2 are ENHRY and SYGVKD. The CDR3 consists of 13 residues. The CDR3 is CAISESSAYEQYF. The DNA of the CDR3 is TGTGCCATCAGTGAGTCCAGTGCCTACGAGCAGTACTTC.

V gene TRBV5-1 combines with J gene TRBJ2-3, with D unclear. Germline values: CDR1 SGHRS, CDR2 YFSETQ. Trimming removed 4 bases from V and 2 bases from J, with 11 bases in between. The CDR3 totals 14 residues. The CDR3 loop is CASSPNAVTDTQYF. Written as DNA, the CDR3 is TGCGCCAGCAGCCCCAACGCGGTCACAGATACGCAGTATTTT.

The V call is TRBV3-1 (or the pseudogene TRBV3-2), the J call TRBJ1-5; D is possibly TRBD1 (5 bases). The CDR3 consists of 14 residues. In germline, CDR1 is LGHDT, CDR2 YNNKEL (reference sequence). V lost 4 bases to trimming and J lost 4 bases, with 11 bases between them. CDR3 sequence (DNA): TGTGCCAGCAGCCCTCAACGGGGGAATCAGCCCCAGCATTTT. It is translated as CASSPQRGNQPQHF.

The V gene is TRBV4-2, the J gene TRBJ2-3; TRBD2 aligns across 10 bases. Losses at the gene ends were 0 bases for V and 5 bases for J; bases not matched to a gene: 11. The CDR3 extends over 18 amino acids. CDR1 LGHNA and CDR2 YNFKEQ come from the germline V gene. The CDR3 nucleotides read TGTGCCAGCAGCCAAGAGGCTAGCGGGGGCCCGAGGGAAGATACGCAGTATTTT. Translated, it gives CASSQEASGGPREDTQYF.

CDR3: CASSQASGGVPPDTQYF. For the CDR3, the DNA is TGTGCCAGCAGCCAGGCTAGCGGGGGGGTACCGCCAGATACGCAGTATTTT. J is TRBJ2-3 and V is TRBV3-1 (or the pseudogene TRBV3-2); 12 nucleotides line up with TRBD2. The length of the CDR3 is 17 residues. Trimming cost V 3 bases and J 4 bases; bases outside gene matches: 8. Looked up from germline, CDR1 is LGHDT and CDR2 is YNNKEL (reference sequence).

The rearrangement uses TRBV6-2 or TRBV6-3 and TRBJ2-2, with D possibly matching TRBD2 (6 bases). The CDR3 runs 19 residues. The V gene lost 0 bases and the J gene lost 4 bases, with 21 bases spanning the gap. The germline CDR1 and CDR2 sequences are MNHEY and SVGEGT. This CDR3 reads CASSYSSRGSHPSTGELFF. In DNA form, the CDR3 reads TGTGCCAGCAGTTACTCGTCCCGGGGGAGCCATCCTAGCACCGGGGAGCTGTTTTTT.

The rearrangement joins TRBV5-1 to TRBJ2-1, with 9 bases identical to TRBD1. Germline V lookup: CDR1 SGHRS, CDR2 YFSETQ. V lost 0 bases, J lost 2 bases, and 6 bases stayed unmatched. This CDR3 comprises 17 residues. CDR3 protein: CASSLDPGQGTYNEQFF. The DNA for the CDR3 is TGCGCCAGCAGCTTGGACCCGGGACAGGGAACCTACAATGAGCAGTTCTTC.

The chain has TRBV9 and TRBJ1-1; maybe TRBD1 (5 bases). This CDR3 spans 15 amino acids. Looked up from germline, CDR1 is SGDLS and CDR2 is YYNGEE. The germline V and J ends were trimmed by 0 bases and 3 bases, with 12 bases remaining between them. Here the CDR3 DNA reads TGTGCCAGCAGCGTAGATCTGGGGCCGGACACTGAAGCTTTCTTT. It encodes CASSVDLGPDTEAFF. Looking up the rest from reference TRBV9 and TRBJ1-1 gives the full variable domain: DSGVTQTPKHLITATGQRVTLRCSPRSGDLSVYWYQQSLDQGLQFLIQYYNGEERAKGNILERFSAQQFPDLHSELNLSSLELGDSALYFCASSVDLGPDTEAFFGQGTRLTVV.

The CDR3 protein is CASSWGARRGPQETQYF. The CDR3 DNA reads TGCGCCAGCAGCTGGGGAGCACGGCGGGGCCCTCAAGAGACCCAGTACTTC. This chain connects TRBV5-1 to TRBJ2-5; possibly TRBD2 for D (6 bases). CDR1 is SGHRS, CDR2 YFSETQ, per germline. The CDR3 length is 17 residues. Trimming cost V 3 bases and J 2 bases, with 20 bases left between them.

The chain has TRBV19 and TRBJ2-7; D may be TRBD1 (5 bases). The germline CDR1 and CDR2 sequences are LNHDA and SQIVND (reference sequence). The CDR3 has 15 amino acids. Trimming stripped 1 base from V and 3 bases from J, with 13 bases between. The CDR3 loop reads CASSIVAGKVYEQYF. The DNA for the CDR3 is TGTGCCAGTAGTATAGTCGCAGGGAAGGTCTACGAGCAGTACTTC.

The J gene is TRBJ2-7, the V gene TRBV29-1, with unresolved D. Between the trimmed V and J ends, which lost 7 bases and 3 bases, there was a span of 10 bases. CDR3 length equals 11 residues. Germline V lookup: CDR1 SQVTM, CDR2 ANQGSEA. CDR3 amino acids: CSGADIYEQYF. The CDR3 DNA reads TGCAGCGGTGCAGATATCTACGAGCAGTACTTC.

In this sample, this clone turned up a few times. This rearrangement joins TRBV7-9 to TRBJ2-3, with D uncertain. CDR3 size: 14 residues. The germline V and J ends were trimmed by 3 bases and 2 bases, with 9 bases remaining between them. The V gene's germline CDR1 is SEHNR and CDR2 FQNEAQ (reference sequence). For the CDR3, the DNA is TGTGCCAGCAGCTTGGAGAGAATCACAGATACGCAGTATTTT. Translating gives CASSLERITDTQYF. The entire variable domain, with the rest obtained from reference TRBV7-9 and TRBJ2-3, is as follows: DTGVSQNPRHKITKRGQNVTFRCDPISEHNRLYWYRQTLGQGPEFLTYFQNEAQLEKSRLLSDRFSAERPKGSFSTLEIQRTEQGDSAMYLCASSLERITDTQYFGPGTRLTVL.

The chain carries TRBV4-2 and TRBJ2-2; 11 nucleotides agree with TRBD2. The CDR3 sequence is 21 residues long. The V gene's germline CDR1 is LGHNA and CDR2 YNFKEQ. J was trimmed by 1 base and V by 4 bases; bases with no gene match: 17. The CDR3 here is CASSRELKIQLAGENTGELFF. Written as DNA, the CDR3 is TGTGCCAGCAGCCGCGAACTTAAAATCCAACTAGCGGGGGAGAACACCGGGGAGCTGTTTTTT.

This chain joins TRBV6-5 and TRBJ1-6, with 7 bases aligning to TRBD1. The V segment lost 6 bases and the J segment 8 bases; nucleotides outside the gene matches: 1. The length of the CDR3 is 12 residues. CDR1 is MNHEY and CDR2 is SVGAGI in the germline V gene. The CDR3 region is CASRGQDSPLHF. In DNA form, the CDR3 reads TGTGCCAGCAGAGGACAGGATTCACCCCTCCACTTT.

The chain couples TRBV5-6 to TRBJ2-7; 7 bases align to TRBD1. The germline CDR1 and CDR2 sequences are SGHDT and YYEEEE. Unmatched junction bases numbered 7, after V lost 6 bases and J lost 1 base. The length of the CDR3 is 14 residues. CDR3 nucleotide sequence: TGTGCCAGCACCCGCAGGGGGACGTCCTACGAGCAGTACTTC. Its protein product is CASTRRGTSYEQYF.

The V gene is TRBV13, the J gene TRBJ2-2; D unclear. The CDR3 length is 14 residues. Germline CDR1 reads PRHDT; CDR2 reads FYEKMQ (reference sequence). Trimming stripped 5 bases from V and 2 bases from J, with 9 bases between. The CDR3 bases are TGTGCCAGCAGCCCCCGTCCCAACACCGGGGAGCTGTTTTTT. Residues: CASSPRPNTGELFF.

CDR3 nucleotide sequence: TGCGCCAGCAGCCGGACTAGCGGGGGGGCCGCTGGGTATGAGCAGTTCTTC. It is translated as CASSRTSGGAAGYEQFF. The gene calls are TRBV4-1 and TRBJ2-1; TRBD2 matches at 15 bases. Germline V gives CDR1 MGHRA, CDR2 YSYEKL. The CDR3 covers 17 residues. J gave up 8 bases and V 4 bases, and 9 bases lay outside the gene matches.

This chain joins TRBV25-1 and TRBJ2-7, with D possibly being TRBD2 (7 bases). The germline CDR1 and CDR2 sequences are MGHDK and SYGVNS. The V end was cut by 2 bases, the J end by 8 bases, with 10 bases between. This CDR3 contains 12 residues. This CDR3 is CASSEAGAQQYF. For the CDR3, the DNA is TGTGCCAGCAGTGAAGCGGGGGCCCAGCAGTACTTC.

The chain recombines TRBV7-2 with TRBJ1-2; 7 nucleotides line up with TRBD1. Per germline, CDR1 SGHTA and CDR2 FQGNSA. With 5 bases clipped from V and 2 bases from J, the junction kept 5 bases outside the gene matches. This CDR3 is 14 amino acids long. The CDR3 DNA reads as TGTGCCAGCAGCCCTGACAGGGCGAACTATGGCTACACCTTC. Translating it yields CASSPDRANYGYTF.

The chain uses TRBV19 and TRBJ1-1; D call uncertain. Germline values: CDR1 LNHDA, CDR2 SQIVND (reference sequence). The CDR3 spans 13 residues. Trimming cost V 3 bases and J 4 bases, with 9 bases left between them. CDR3 nucleotide sequence: TGTGCCAGTAGTATCCCCCCGAGCACTGAAGCTTTCTTT. Protein product: CASSIPPSTEAFF. Based on the CDR3 plus reference TRBV19 and TRBJ1-1, the full variable domain is DGGITQSPKYLFRKEGQNVTLSCEQNLNHDAMYWYRQDPGQGLRLIYYSQIVNDFQKGDIAEGYSVSREKKESFPLTVTSAQKNPTAFYLCASSIPPSTEAFFGQGTRLTVV.

The rearrangement joins TRBV28 to TRBJ2-3, with 10 bases identical to TRBD1. This CDR3 has 16 residues. Per the germline V gene, CDR1 is MDHEN and CDR2 is SYDVKM. After removal of 4 bases from V and 7 bases from J, the junction contained 11 bases not matched to a gene. As DNA, the CDR3 is TGTGCCAGCAGTTCCTTGGACAGGGGGAAAGGAAATACGCAGTATTTT. It specifies CASSSLDRGKGNTQYF.